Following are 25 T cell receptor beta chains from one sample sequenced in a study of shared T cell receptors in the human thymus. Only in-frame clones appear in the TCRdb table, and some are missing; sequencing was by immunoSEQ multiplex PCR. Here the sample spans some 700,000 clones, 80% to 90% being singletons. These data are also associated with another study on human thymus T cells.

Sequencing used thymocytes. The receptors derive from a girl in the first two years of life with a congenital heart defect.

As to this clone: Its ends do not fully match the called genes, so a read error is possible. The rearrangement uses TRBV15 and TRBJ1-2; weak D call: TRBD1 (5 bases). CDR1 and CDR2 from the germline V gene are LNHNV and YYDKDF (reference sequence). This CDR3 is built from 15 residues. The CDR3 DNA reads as TGTGCCGCCAGCTTGTCTGCTCTGGGGGGTAATGGCTACACCTTC. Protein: CAASLSALGGNGYTF.

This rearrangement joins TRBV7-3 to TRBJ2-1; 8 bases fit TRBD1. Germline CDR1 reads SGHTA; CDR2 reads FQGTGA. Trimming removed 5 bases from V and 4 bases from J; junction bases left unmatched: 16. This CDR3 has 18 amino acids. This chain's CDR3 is CASSPYEGQGGPYNEQFF. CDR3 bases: TGTGCCAGCAGCCCCTATGAAGGACAGGGCGGCCCATACAATGAGCAGTTCTTC.

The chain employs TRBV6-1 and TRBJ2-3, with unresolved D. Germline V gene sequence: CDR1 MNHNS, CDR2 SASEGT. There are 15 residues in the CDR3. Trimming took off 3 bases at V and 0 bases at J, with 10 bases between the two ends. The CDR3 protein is CASSDDSASTDTQYF. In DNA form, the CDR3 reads TGTGCCAGCAGTGACGATAGTGCTAGCACAGATACGCAGTATTTT.

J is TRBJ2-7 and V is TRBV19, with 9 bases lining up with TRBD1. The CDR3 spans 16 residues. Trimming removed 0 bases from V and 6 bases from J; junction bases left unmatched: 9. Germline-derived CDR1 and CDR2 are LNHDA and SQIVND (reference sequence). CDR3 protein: CASSIDPGTGNGEQYF. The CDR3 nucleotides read TGTGCCAGTAGTATAGACCCCGGGACAGGGAATGGCGAGCAGTACTTC.

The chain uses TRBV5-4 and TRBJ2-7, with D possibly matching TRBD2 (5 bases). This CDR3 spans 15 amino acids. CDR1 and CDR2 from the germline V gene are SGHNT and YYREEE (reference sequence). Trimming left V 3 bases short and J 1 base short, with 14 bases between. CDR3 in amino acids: CASSSDGEGSYEQYF. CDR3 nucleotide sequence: TGTGCCAGCAGCTCGGACGGGGAAGGATCCTACGAGCAGTACTTC.

CDR3 coding DNA: TGCGCCAGCACAGGGGCGGACAATGAGCAGTTCTTC. This encodes CASTGADNEQFF. The rearrangement links TRBV10-2 to TRBJ2-1, with D possibly being TRBD1 (6 bases). The CDR3 has 12 residues. V lost 7 bases and J 5 bases, leaving 9 bases between the germline ends. The germline V gene encodes CDR1 WSHSY and CDR2 SAAADI.

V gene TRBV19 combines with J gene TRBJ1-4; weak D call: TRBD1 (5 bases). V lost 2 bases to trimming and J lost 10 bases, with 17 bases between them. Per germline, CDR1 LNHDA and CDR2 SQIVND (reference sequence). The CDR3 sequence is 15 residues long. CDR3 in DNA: TGTGCCAGTAGTATATTTGAGGACATAGCCGGAAAACTGTTTTTT. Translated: CASSIFEDIAGKLFF.

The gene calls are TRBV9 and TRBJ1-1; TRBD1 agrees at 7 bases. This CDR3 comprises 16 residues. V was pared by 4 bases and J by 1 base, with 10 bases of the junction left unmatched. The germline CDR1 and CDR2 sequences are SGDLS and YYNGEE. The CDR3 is CASSPTPDRENTEAFF. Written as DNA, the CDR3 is TGTGCCAGCAGCCCCACACCAGACAGGGAGAACACTGAAGCTTTCTTT.

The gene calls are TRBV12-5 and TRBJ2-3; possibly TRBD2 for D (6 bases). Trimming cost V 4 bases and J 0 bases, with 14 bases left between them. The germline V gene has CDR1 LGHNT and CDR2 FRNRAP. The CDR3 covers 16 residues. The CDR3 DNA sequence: TGTGCTAGTGGTTCGTCTATGCGGGGTAGCACAGATACGCAGTATTTT. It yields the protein CASGSSMRGSTDTQYF.

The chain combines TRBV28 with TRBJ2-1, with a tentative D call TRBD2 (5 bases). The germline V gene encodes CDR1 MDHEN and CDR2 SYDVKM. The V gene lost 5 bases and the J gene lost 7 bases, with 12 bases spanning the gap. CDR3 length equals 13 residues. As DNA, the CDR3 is TGTGCCAGCAGTCCGACTGGACTGAATGAGCAGTTCTTC. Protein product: CASSPTGLNEQFF.

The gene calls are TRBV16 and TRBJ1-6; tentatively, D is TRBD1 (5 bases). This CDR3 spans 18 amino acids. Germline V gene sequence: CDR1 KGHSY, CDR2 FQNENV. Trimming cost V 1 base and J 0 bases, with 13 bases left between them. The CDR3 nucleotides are TGTGCCAGCAGCCAATGGGGCAGGTCAAGCTCCTATAATTCACCCCTCCACTTT. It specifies CASSQWGRSSSYNSPLHF.

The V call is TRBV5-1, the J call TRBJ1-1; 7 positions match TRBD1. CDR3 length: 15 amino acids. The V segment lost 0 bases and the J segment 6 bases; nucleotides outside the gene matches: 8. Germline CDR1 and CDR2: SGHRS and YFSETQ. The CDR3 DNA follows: TGCGCCAGCAGCTTGGGGAGGGGGCCCCGGGCTGAAGCTTTCTTT. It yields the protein CASSLGRGPRAEAFF. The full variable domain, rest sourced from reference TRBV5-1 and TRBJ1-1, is KAGVTQTPRYLIKTRGQQVTLSCSPISGHRSVSWYQQTPGQGLQFLFEYFSETQRNKGNFPGRFSGRQFSNSRSEMNVSTLELGDSALYLCASSLGRGPRAEAFFGQGTRLTVV.

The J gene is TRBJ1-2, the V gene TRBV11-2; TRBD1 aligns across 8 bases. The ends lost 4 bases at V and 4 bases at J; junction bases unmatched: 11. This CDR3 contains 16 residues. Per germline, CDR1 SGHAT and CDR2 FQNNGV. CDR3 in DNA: TGTGCCAGCAGCTCCCCGCGACAGGGGTACCTCTATGGCTACACCTTC. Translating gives CASSSPRQGYLYGYTF.

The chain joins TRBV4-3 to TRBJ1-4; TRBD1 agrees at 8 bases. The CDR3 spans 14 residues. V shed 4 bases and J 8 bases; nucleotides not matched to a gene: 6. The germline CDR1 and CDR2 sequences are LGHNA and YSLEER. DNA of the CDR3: TGCGCCAGCAGCCTAGACAGGGGAGAAGAAAAACTGTTTTTT. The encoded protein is CASSLDRGEEKLFF.

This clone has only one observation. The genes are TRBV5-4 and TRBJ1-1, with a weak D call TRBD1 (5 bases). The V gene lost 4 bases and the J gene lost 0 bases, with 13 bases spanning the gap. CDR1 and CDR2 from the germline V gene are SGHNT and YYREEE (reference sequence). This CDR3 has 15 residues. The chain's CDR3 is CASSPSGEMNTEAFF. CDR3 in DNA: TGTGCCAGCAGCCCCTCGGGGGAGATGAACACTGAAGCTTTCTTT.

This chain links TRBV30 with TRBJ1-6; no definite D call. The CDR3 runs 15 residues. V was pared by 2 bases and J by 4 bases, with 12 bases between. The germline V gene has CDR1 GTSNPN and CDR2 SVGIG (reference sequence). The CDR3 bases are TGTGCCTGGAGTATCCGGAGGAATTATAATTCACCCCTCCACTTT. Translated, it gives CAWSIRRNYNSPLHF.

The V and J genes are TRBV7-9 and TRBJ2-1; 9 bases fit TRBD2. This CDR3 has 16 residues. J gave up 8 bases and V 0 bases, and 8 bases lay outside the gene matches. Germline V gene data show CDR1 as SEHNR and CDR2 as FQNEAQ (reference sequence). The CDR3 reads CASSLASAGGPDEQFF. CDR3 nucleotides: TGTGCCAGCAGCTTAGCGTCGGCGGGGGGGCCCGATGAGCAGTTCTTC.

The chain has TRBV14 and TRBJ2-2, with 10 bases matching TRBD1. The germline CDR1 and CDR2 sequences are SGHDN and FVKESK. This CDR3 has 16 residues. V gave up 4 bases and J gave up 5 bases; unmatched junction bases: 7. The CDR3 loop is CASSRAGTGVTGELFF. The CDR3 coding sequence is TGTGCCAGCAGCCGCGCCGGGACAGGGGTAACCGGGGAGCTGTTTTTT.

The CDR3 loop is CASSSRGRGEETQYF. DNA of the CDR3: TGTGCCAGCAGTTCCCGAGGTCGGGGGGAAGAGACCCAGTACTTC. The chain recombines TRBV28 with TRBJ2-5, with TRBD2 matching 7 bases. From germline, CDR1 is MDHEN and CDR2 SYDVKM. The CDR3 consists of 15 residues. Trimming took 4 bases from V and 3 from J; bases not matched to a gene: 8.

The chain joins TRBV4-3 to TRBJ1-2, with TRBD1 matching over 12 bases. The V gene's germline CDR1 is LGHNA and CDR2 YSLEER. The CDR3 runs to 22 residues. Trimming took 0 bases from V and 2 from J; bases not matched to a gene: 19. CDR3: CASSQELGRKVGQGAKNYGYTF. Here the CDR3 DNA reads TGCGCCAGCAGCCAAGAATTGGGGAGGAAAGTGGGACAGGGGGCTAAAAACTATGGCTACACCTTC.

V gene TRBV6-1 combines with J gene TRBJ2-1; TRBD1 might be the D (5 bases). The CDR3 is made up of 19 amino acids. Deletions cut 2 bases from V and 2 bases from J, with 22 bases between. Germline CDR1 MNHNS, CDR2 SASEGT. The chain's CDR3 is CASSESLPRQFVAYNEQFF. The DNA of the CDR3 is TGTGCCAGCAGTGAATCTCTACCGCGACAGTTTGTTGCCTACAATGAGCAGTTCTTC.

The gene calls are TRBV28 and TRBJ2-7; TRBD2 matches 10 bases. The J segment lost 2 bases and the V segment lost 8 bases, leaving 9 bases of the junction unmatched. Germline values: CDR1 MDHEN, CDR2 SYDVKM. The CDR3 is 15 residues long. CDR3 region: CASGPRTSGPYEQYF. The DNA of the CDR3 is TGTGCCAGCGGCCCCCGGACTAGCGGACCCTACGAGCAGTACTTC. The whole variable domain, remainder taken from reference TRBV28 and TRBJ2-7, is DVKVTQSSRYLVKRTGEKVFLECVQDMDHENMFWYRQDPGLGLRLIYFSYDVKMKEKGDIPEGYSVSREKKERFSLILESASTNQTSMYLCASGPRTSGPYEQYFGPGTRLTVT.

The CDR3 DNA reads as TGTGCCAGCAGAAGTCCCGGGACAGGGCCGGGGGGCTACACCTTC. It specifies CASRSPGTGPGGYTF. The chain links TRBV28 to TRBJ1-2; 9 bases line up with TRBD1. V was clipped by 6 bases and J by 8 bases; unmatched bases: 13. CDR3 size: 15 residues. The germline V gene has CDR1 MDHEN and CDR2 SYDVKM.

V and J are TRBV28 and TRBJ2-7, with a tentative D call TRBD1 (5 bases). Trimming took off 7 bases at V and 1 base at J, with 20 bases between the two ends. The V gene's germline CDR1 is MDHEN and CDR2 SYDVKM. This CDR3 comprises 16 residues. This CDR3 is CASTKTGHFISYEQYF. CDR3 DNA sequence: TGTGCCAGCACCAAGACTGGACATTTTATATCCTACGAGCAGTACTTC.

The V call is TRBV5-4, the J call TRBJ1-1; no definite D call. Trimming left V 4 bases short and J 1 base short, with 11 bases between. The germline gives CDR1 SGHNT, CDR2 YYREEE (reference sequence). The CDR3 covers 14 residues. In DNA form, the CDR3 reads TGTGCCAGCAGCCACATCGATAAGAACACTGAAGCTTTCTTT. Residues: CASSHIDKNTEAFF.